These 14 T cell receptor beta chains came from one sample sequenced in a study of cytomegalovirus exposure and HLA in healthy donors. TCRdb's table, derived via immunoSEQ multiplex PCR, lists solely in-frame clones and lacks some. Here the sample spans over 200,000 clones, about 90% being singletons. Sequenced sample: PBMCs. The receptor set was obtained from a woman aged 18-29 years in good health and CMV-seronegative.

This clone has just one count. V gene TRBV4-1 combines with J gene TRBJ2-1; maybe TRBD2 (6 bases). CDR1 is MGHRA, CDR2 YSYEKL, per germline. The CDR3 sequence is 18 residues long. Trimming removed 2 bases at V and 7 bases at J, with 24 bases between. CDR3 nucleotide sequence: TGCGCCAGCAGCCAACGGGAGCTCGACCCCCTTCCGTTTAATGAGCAGTTCTTC. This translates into CASSQRELDPLPFNEQFF.

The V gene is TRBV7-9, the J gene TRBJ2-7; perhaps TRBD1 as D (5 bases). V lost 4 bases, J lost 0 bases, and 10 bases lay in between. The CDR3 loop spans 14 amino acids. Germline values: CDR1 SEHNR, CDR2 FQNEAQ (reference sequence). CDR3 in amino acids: CASSSQGSSYEQYF. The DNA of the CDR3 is TGTGCCAGCAGCTCTCAGGGTAGCTCCTACGAGCAGTACTTC.

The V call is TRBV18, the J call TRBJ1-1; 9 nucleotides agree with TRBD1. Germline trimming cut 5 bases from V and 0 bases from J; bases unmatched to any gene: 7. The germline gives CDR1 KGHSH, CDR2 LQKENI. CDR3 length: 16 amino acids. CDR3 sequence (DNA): TGTGCCAGCTCATCCTCCGGGACAGGGATGAACACTGAAGCTTTCTTT. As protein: CASSSSGTGMNTEAFF.

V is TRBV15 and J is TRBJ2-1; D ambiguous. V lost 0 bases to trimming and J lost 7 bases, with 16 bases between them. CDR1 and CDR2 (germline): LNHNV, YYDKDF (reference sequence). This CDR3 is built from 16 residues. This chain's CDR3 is CATSREVASDPNEQFF. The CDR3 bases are TGTGCCACCAGCAGAGAGGTGGCCTCTGATCCGAATGAGCAGTTCTTC. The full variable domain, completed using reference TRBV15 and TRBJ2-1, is DAMVIQNPRYQVTQFGKPVTLSCSQTLNHNVMYWYQQKSSQAPKLLFHYYDKDFNNEADTPDNFQSRRPNTSFCFLDIRSPGLGDTAMYLCATSREVASDPNEQFFGPGTRLTVL.

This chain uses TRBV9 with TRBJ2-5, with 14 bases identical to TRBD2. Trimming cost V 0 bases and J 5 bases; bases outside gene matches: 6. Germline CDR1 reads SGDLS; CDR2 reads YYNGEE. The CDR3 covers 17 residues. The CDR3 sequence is CASSVGGLAGVGETQYF. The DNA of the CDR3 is TGTGCCAGCAGCGTAGGGGGACTAGCGGGAGTCGGGGAGACCCAGTACTTC. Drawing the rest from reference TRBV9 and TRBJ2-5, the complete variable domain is DSGVTQTPKHLITATGQRVTLRCSPRSGDLSVYWYQQSLDQGLQFLIQYYNGEERAKGNILERFSAQQFPDLHSELNLSSLELGDSALYFCASSVGGLAGVGETQYFGPGTRLLVL.

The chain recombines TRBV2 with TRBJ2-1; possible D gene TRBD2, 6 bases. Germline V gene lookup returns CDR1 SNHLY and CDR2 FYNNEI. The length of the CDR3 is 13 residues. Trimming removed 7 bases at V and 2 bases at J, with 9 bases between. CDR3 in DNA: TGTGCCAGCACTAGCGCTCCCTACAATGAGCAGTTCTTC. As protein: CASTSAPYNEQFF.

The CDR3 nucleotides are TGTGCCAGCAGCTCCCGGGGAGGGGTCCCCGATGGCTACACCTTC. Amino acid sequence: CASSSRGGVPDGYTF. The J gene is TRBJ1-2, the V gene TRBV7-6; tentative D call: TRBD1 (5 bases). V was shortened by 4 bases and J by 6 bases, with 18 bases between the two germline ends. This CDR3 is 15 amino acids long. Germline CDR1 is SGHVS and CDR2 is FNYEAQ.

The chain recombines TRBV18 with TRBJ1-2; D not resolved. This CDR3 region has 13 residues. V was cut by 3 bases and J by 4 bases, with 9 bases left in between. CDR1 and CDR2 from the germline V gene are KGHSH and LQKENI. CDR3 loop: CASSPKQSYGYTF. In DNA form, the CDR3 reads TGTGCCAGCTCACCGAAACAGAGCTATGGCTACACCTTC.

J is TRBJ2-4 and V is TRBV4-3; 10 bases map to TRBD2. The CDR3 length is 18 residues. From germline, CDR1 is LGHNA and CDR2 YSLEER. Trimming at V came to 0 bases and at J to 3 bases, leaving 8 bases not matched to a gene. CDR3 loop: CASSQDRGPSGSKNIQYF. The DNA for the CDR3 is TGCGCCAGCAGCCAAGACAGGGGGCCTAGCGGGAGCAAAAACATTCAGTACTTC.

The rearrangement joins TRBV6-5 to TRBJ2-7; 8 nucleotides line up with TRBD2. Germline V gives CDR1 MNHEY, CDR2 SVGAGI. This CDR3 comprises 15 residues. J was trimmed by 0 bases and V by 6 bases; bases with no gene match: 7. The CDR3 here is CASRPSGWGSYEQYF. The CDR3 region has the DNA TGTGCCAGCAGACCTAGCGGGTGGGGCTCCTACGAGCAGTACTTC.

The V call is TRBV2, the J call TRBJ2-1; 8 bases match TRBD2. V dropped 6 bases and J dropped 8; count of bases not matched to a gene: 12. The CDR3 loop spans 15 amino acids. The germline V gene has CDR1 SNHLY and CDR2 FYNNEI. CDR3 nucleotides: TGTGCCAGCAGATTGGGAGCGGGAGTTAGCGATGAGCAGTTCTTC. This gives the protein CASRLGAGVSDEQFF. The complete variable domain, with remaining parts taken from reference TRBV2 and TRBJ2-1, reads EPEVTQTPSHQVTQMGQEVILRCVPISNHLYFYWYRQILGQKVEFLVSFYNNEISEKSEIFDDQFSVERPDGSNFTLKIRSTKLEDSAMYFCASRLGAGVSDEQFFGPGTRLTVL.

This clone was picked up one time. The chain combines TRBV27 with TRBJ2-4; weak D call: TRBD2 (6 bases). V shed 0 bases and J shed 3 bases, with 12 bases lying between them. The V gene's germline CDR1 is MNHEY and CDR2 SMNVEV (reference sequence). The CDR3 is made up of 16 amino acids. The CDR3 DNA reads TGTGCCAGCAGTTTATCTTTCGGGGGTAGCAAAAACATTCAGTACTTC. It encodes CASSLSFGGSKNIQYF.

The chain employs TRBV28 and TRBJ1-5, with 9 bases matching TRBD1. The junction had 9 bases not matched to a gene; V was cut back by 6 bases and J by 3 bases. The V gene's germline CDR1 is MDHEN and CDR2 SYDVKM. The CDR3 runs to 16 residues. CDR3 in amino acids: CASRSRDRVSNQPQHF. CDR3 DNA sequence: TGTGCCAGCAGGAGTAGGGACAGGGTATCCAATCAGCCCCAGCATTTT.

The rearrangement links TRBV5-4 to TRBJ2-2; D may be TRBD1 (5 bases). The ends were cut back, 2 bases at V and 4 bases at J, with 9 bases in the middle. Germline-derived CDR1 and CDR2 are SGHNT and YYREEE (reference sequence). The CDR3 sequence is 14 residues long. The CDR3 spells CASSLRQLTGELFF. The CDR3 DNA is TGTGCCAGCAGCTTACGACAGCTCACCGGGGAGCTGTTTTTT.